This is a list of T cell receptor beta chains from one sample in a study of shared clonotypes between healthy human individuals. Sequencing was performed with immunoSEQ multiplex PCR; in TCRdb, only in-frame clones are kept and a portion is missing. The sample records some 680,000 clones, more than 70% being singletons. Material for sequencing was memory CD4+ T cells sorted from blood. These receptors were collected from a woman aged 25 to 39 in good health. The CDR3 runs from the conserved cysteine through the conserved F or W. D genes are given only for firm matches. Clone size is not always given. Where it is, it says once, few, many or a class for expanded clones.

>.|.|TRBV5-4|TRBJ1-1
CASSIRTAMNTEAFF
TGTGCCAGCAGCATACGGACAGCTATGAACACTGAAGCTTTCTTT
>.|.|TRBV6-6|TRBJ2-3
CASSYRGHSTDTQYF
TGTGCCAGCAGTTATCGCGGCCATAGCACAGATACGCAGTATTTT
>.|.|TRBV28|TRBJ1-5
CASSLLYQPQHF
TGTGCCAGCAGTTTATTATATCAGCCCCAGCATTTT
>.|TRBD2|TRBV6-6|TRBJ2-5
CASSAGGPQETQYF
TGTGCCAGTTCGGCGGGAGGACCTCAAGAGACCCAGTACTTC
>.|.|TRBV19|TRBJ1-2
CASSITYFRGTSGYTF
TGTGCCAGTAGTATAACGTACTTTAGGGGGACTTCTGGCTACACCTTC
>many|.|TRBV11-2|TRBJ2-7
CASSLRTDAYEQYF
TGTGCCAGCAGCCTCCGGACCGACGCATACGAGCAGTACTTC
>.|.|TRBV29-1|TRBJ1-4
CSVGYQGLSEKLFF
TGCAGCGTTGGCTACCAGGGTTTGAGTGAAAAACTGTTTTTT
>.|TRBD2|TRBV28|TRBJ2-7
CASSSAGGHEQYF
TGTGCCAGCAGTTCCGCGGGGGGCCACGAGCAGTACTTC
>.|.|TRBV5-1|TRBJ1-3
CASSFQGNGNTIYF
TGCGCCAGCAGCTTTCAAGGGAACGGAAACACCATATATTTT
>once|TRBD2|TRBV27|TRBJ2-1
CASSTPSGRTLNEQFF
TGTGCCAGCAGTACCCCCAGCGGGAGAACCCTCAATGAGCAGTTCTTC
>.|.|TRBV27|TRBJ2-7
CASRPGPSWVSEQYF
TGTGCCAGCCGCCCGGGGCCGTCCTGGGTGAGCGAGCAGTACTTC
>many|.|TRBV2|TRBJ1-5
CASSELRDQPQHF
TGTGCCAGCAGTGAACTTCGAGATCAGCCCCAGCATTTT
>few|TRBD2|TRBV28|TRBJ2-2
CASSLRTTSGSGELFF
TGTGCCAGCAGCCTAAGGACGACTAGCGGCTCCGGGGAGCTGTTTTTT
>.|TRBD2|TRBV29-1|TRBJ2-5
CSVELAGVSGGETQYF
TGCAGCGTTGAACTAGCGGGAGTGAGTGGGGGGGAGACCCAGTACTTC
>.|.|TRBV5-4|TRBJ2-4
CASSFPGAVYGKNIQYF
TGTGCCAGCAGCTTCCCGGGAGCGGTTTATGGCAAAAACATTCAGTACTTC
>.|TRBD2|TRBV4-2|TRBJ2-1
CASSQGSSGSYNEQFF
TGTGCCAGCAGCCAAGGCTCTAGCGGGAGTTACAATGAGCAGTTCTTC
>.|.|TRBV29-1|TRBJ2-2
CSVEERTRANTGELFF
TGCAGCGTTGAAGAGAGGACAAGAGCGAACACCGGGGAGCTGTTTTTT
>.|TRBD2|TRBV7-2|TRBJ2-7
CASSTQRDSYEQYF
TGTGCCAGCAGTACCCAGCGGGACTCCTACGAGCAGTACTTC
>.|.|TRBV11-2|TRBJ2-1
CASTFSGVYNEQFF
TGTGCCAGTACCTTTAGCGGAGTATACAATGAGCAGTTCTTC
>.|.|TRBV5-1|TRBJ2-1
CASSLSSGAYNEQFF
TGCGCCAGCAGCTTGTCAAGCGGCGCCTACAATGAGCAGTTCTTC
>.|TRBD2|TRBV2|TRBJ2-1
CASRKLAVGENEQFF
TGTGCCAGCAGGAAACTAGCGGTAGGGGAGAATGAGCAGTTCTTC
>once|.|TRBV5-1|TRBJ2-3
CASSFYSPSTDTQYF
TGCGCCAGCAGCTTTTATTCTCCTAGCACAGATACGCAGTATTTT
>.|.|TRBV18|TRBJ1-3
CASVGTGNTIYF
TGTGCCAGCGTCGGGACAGGAAACACCATATATTTT
>.|.|TRBV27|TRBJ1-5
CASSPGGSNQPQHF
TGTGCCAGCAGCCCGGGGGGGAGCAATCAGCCCCAGCATTTT
>.|.|TRBV7-2|TRBJ1-1
CASSLQPGHLNTEAFF
TGTGCCAGCAGCCTCCAACCGGGACATCTGAACACTGAAGCTTTCTTT
>.|TRBD2|TRBV6-5|TRBJ2-1
CASMSLAGGSNEQFF
TGTGCCAGCATGTCCCTAGCGGGAGGGTCGAATGAGCAGTTCTTC
>.|.|TRBV6-6|TRBJ2-3
CASSYRQSTDTQYF
TGTGCCAGCAGTTACCGTCAGAGCACAGATACGCAGTATTTT
>.|.|TRBV13|TRBJ2-3
CASRGKSGGQVGDTQYF
TGTGCCAGCAGAGGTAAGTCCGGGGGGCAAGTTGGAGATACGCAGTATTTT